This passage covers 22 T cell receptor beta chains from one sample sequenced in a study of blood T cell dynamics during melanoma immunotherapy. The data were produced by immunoSEQ multiplex PCR, yet TCRdb's version contains in-frame clones alone and is incomplete. The sample consists of some 15,000 clones, around 91% of them appearing once. The time point denotes: week 3, after first cycle of checkpoint inhibitor. Sequencing used effector memory CD8+ T cells from blood, obtained from a patient treated with checkpoint blockade. Receptor source: a human donor with melanoma.

The V call is TRBV28, the J call TRBJ2-1; 11 bases line up with TRBD2. Germline V lookup: CDR1 MDHEN, CDR2 SYDVKM. V was pared by 6 bases and J by 8 bases, with 9 bases of the junction left unmatched. The CDR3 is made up of 15 amino acids. CDR3 bases: TGTGCCAGCAGACCACTAGCGGGAGACCTCCATGAGCAGTTCTTC. It codes for CASRPLAGDLHEQFF.

This chain joins TRBV19 and TRBJ1-5, with TRBD1 as a possible D gene (5 bases). CDR1 is LNHDA, CDR2 SQIVND, per germline (reference sequence). V lost 2 bases, J lost 8 bases, and 10 bases lay in between. This CDR3 contains 13 residues. In DNA form, the CDR3 reads TGTGCCAGTAGTATACTGGGGACTGAGCCCCAGCATTTT. This codes for CASSILGTEPQHF.

V and J are TRBV2 and TRBJ1-6; 7 bases are a match to TRBD1. After removal of 3 bases from V and 8 bases from J, the junction contained 4 bases not matched to a gene. The CDR3 length is 14 residues. In germline, CDR1 is SNHLY, CDR2 FYNNEI. The CDR3 DNA reads TGTGCCAGCAGTGATGGGCAGGGGGATTCACCCCTCCACTTT. Translated, it gives CASSDGQGDSPLHF.

The chain couples TRBV11-1 to TRBJ2-7; a weak D match, TRBD1 (6 bases). The ends were cut back, 7 bases at V and 4 bases at J, with 26 bases in the middle. CDR1 and CDR2 from the germline V gene are SGHAT and FQDESV (reference sequence). The CDR3 loop spans 17 amino acids. CDR3 sequence: CASTGDRPRVLVYEQYF. The CDR3 nucleotides are TGTGCCAGCACCGGCGACAGGCCTCGGGTGTTAGTATACGAGCAGTACTTC.

The chain recombines TRBV6-5 with TRBJ2-7, with D possibly called TRBD1 or TRBD2 (6 bases each). The CDR3 length is 13 residues. Trimming left V 5 bases short and J 2 bases short, with 10 bases between. Germline-derived CDR1 and CDR2 are MNHEY and SVGAGI. The DNA for the CDR3 is TGTGCCAGCAGTCCGGGGGCTACCTACGAGCAGTACTTC. Translated, it gives CASSPGATYEQYF.

The chain is built from TRBV19 and TRBJ2-1; TRBD2 is a possible D gene (5 bases). The length of the CDR3 is 14 residues. CDR1 is LNHDA, CDR2 SQIVND, per germline (reference sequence). The germline V and J ends were trimmed by 3 bases and 7 bases, with 13 bases remaining between them. CDR3 region: CASSMVGDLNEQFF. In DNA, the CDR3 is TGTGCCAGTAGTATGGTCGGGGATTTGAATGAGCAGTTCTTC.

The gene calls are TRBV6-6 and TRBJ2-7; TRBD1 aligns across 9 bases. This CDR3 comprises 15 residues. CDR1 is MNHNY, CDR2 SVGAGI, per germline (reference sequence). Losses at the gene ends were 2 bases for V and 3 bases for J; bases not matched to a gene: 5. CDR3 DNA sequence: TGTGCCAGCAGTTACGGGACAGGGAACGGCTACGAGCAGTACTTC. Its translation: CASSYGTGNGYEQYF.

V and J are TRBV14 and TRBJ2-7; D gene unclear. Looked up from germline, CDR1 is SGHDN and CDR2 is FVKESK. Trimming removed 2 bases from V and 7 bases from J, with 9 bases in between. This CDR3 comprises 12 residues. This CDR3 is CASSQIGAEQYF. The CDR3 nucleotides are TGTGCCAGCAGCCAAATCGGTGCAGAGCAGTACTTC.

The table lists this clone with a few counts. The V gene is TRBV19, the J gene TRBJ1-5; 7 nucleotides align to TRBD1. J gave up 6 bases and V 4 bases, and 3 bases lay outside the gene matches. There are 13 residues in the CDR3. Per germline, CDR1 LNHDA and CDR2 SQIVND (reference sequence). The CDR3 DNA reads as TGTGCCAGTAGTACCACAGGGGCTCAGCCCCAGCATTTT. This gives the protein CASSTTGAQPQHF.

The J gene is TRBJ2-7, the V gene TRBV28; 7 bases match TRBD1. CDR1 is MDHEN and CDR2 is SYDVKM in the germline V gene. The CDR3 spans 15 residues. V lost 2 bases to trimming and J lost 2 bases; unmatched junction nucleotides: 6. CDR3 region: CASSLGETGPYEQYF. The CDR3 DNA is TGTGCCAGCAGTTTAGGTGAGACAGGGCCCTACGAGCAGTACTTC.

The chain recombines TRBV27 with TRBJ1-4, with TRBD1 matching over 8 bases. CDR1 is MNHEY and CDR2 is SMNVEV in the germline V gene (reference sequence). The CDR3 covers 13 residues. V shed 6 bases and J 4 bases; nucleotides not matched to a gene: 1. The CDR3 region is CASRQGVNEKLFF. DNA of the CDR3: TGTGCCAGCAGACAGGGGGTTAATGAAAAACTGTTTTTT.

The V and J genes are TRBV19 and TRBJ2-7, with D tentatively TRBD1 (5 bases). This CDR3 contains 16 residues. Germline CDR1 and CDR2: LNHDA and SQIVND (reference sequence). Trimming removed 0 bases at V and 5 bases at J, with 17 bases between. The CDR3 DNA reads as TGTGCCAGTAGTATAGATCTTACGGGCAGGGCCAACGAGCAGTACTTC. This sequence encodes CASSIDLTGRANEQYF.

This chain joins TRBV29-1 and TRBJ2-3; possibly TRBD2 for D (7 bases). V lost 7 bases, J lost 2 bases, and 13 bases lay in between. The CDR3 spans 13 residues. The germline V gene has CDR1 SQVTM and CDR2 ANQGSEA. Written as DNA, the CDR3 is TGCAGCGGAGGGGGGGCTTCCACAGATACGCAGTATTTT. It specifies CSGGGASTDTQYF.

The chain couples TRBV13 to TRBJ1-1, with D perhaps matching TRBD1 (6 bases). The germline V gene encodes CDR1 PRHDT and CDR2 FYEKMQ (reference sequence). This CDR3 contains 13 residues. The V end lost 1 base, the J end lost 8 bases, and 11 bases lay between the germline ends. The CDR3, as DNA: TGTGCCAGCAGCTTAGTACAGGGAGGAGAAGCTTTCTTT. It is translated as CASSLVQGGEAFF.

V gene TRBV4-1 combines with J gene TRBJ2-2; D unclear. The ends were cut back, 4 bases at V and 4 bases at J, with 10 bases in the middle. In germline, CDR1 is MGHRA, CDR2 YSYEKL. This CDR3 region has 14 residues. The DNA for the CDR3 is TGCGCCAGCAGCCCCGGGCGCGGCACCGGGGAGCTGTTTTTT. Its protein product is CASSPGRGTGELFF.

The rearrangement uses TRBV5-1 and TRBJ1-1; D is ambiguous. V shed 0 bases and J shed 6 bases, with 12 bases lying between them. The CDR3 is 14 residues long. Germline V gives CDR1 SGHRS, CDR2 YFSETQ. The CDR3 nucleotides read TGCGCCAGCAGCTTGGAGTCCGGGCTCGCTGAAGCTTTCTTT. It specifies CASSLESGLAEAFF.

The chain couples TRBV25-1 to TRBJ2-1; D is ambiguous. The CDR3 is 13 residues long. Trimming cost V 2 bases and J 8 bases, with 10 bases left between them. Germline CDR1 is MGHDK and CDR2 is SYGVNS. The CDR3 is CASSELGFDEQFF. The CDR3 nucleotides are TGTGCCAGCAGTGAACTGGGGTTTGATGAGCAGTTCTTC.

The gene calls are TRBV5-4 and TRBJ2-1; D perhaps matches TRBD1 (7 bases). The CDR3 consists of 16 residues. Trimming removed 2 bases at V and 5 bases at J, with 17 bases between. Germline V gives CDR1 SGHNT, CDR2 YYREEE (reference sequence). The CDR3 loop is CASSLFQGGTHNEQFF. The CDR3 DNA follows: TGTGCCAGCAGCTTATTTCAGGGGGGAACCCACAATGAGCAGTTCTTC.

The chain joins TRBV7-9 to TRBJ2-2; 13 bases agree with TRBD2. CDR1 is SEHNR, CDR2 FQNEAQ, per germline (reference sequence). With V trimmed by 4 bases and J by 5 bases, 10 bases remained unmatched. CDR3 length equals 18 residues. CDR3 residues: CASSSSRLAGGWTGELFF. The CDR3 bases are TGTGCCAGCAGCTCCTCCAGACTAGCGGGAGGATGGACCGGGGAGCTGTTTTTT.

The rearrangement uses TRBV14 and TRBJ2-7; either TRBD1 or TRBD2 may supply D (5 bases each). V was pared by 4 bases and J by 7 bases, with 20 bases between. CDR1 SGHDN and CDR2 FVKESK come from the germline V gene. The CDR3 extends over 15 amino acids. CDR3 sequence: CASSLLGGRAGEQYF. CDR3 bases: TGTGCCAGCAGCCTCCTCGGCGGCAGGGCGGGTGAGCAGTACTTC.

This chain joins TRBV19 and TRBJ2-1; 7 nucleotides line up with TRBD2. CDR3 length: 12 residues. Germline CDR1 reads LNHDA; CDR2 reads SQIVND (reference sequence). Unmatched junction bases numbered 6, after V lost 6 bases and J lost 10 bases. This chain's CDR3 is CASRGLPLEQFF. In DNA, the CDR3 is TGTGCCAGTAGGGGACTACCGTTGGAGCAGTTCTTC.

This chain connects TRBV19 to TRBJ2-7, with TRBD1 matching 9 bases. This CDR3 region has 17 residues. Trimming took 3 bases from V and 0 from J; bases not matched to a gene: 9. Germline V lookup: CDR1 LNHDA, CDR2 SQIVND (reference sequence). The CDR3 region has the DNA TGTGCCAGTAGTATTAAGGGGGACAGGGCTTTCTCCTACGAGCAGTACTTC. It yields the protein CASSIKGDRAFSYEQYF.